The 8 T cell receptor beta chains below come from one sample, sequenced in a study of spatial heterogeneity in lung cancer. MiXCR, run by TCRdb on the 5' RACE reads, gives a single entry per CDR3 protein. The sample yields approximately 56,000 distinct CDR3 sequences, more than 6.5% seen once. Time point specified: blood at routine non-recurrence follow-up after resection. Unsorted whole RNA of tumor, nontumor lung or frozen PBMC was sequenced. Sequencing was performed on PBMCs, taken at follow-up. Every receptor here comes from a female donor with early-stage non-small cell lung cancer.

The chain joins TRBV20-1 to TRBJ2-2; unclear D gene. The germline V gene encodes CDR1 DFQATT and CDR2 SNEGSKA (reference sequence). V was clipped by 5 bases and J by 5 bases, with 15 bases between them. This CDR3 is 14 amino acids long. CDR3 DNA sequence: TGCAGTGCTTCGGTCCGGCGGAGTACCGGGGAGCTGTTTTTT. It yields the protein CSASVRRSTGELFF.

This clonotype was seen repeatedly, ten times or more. CDR3 sequence: CASSADSPPADTQYF. The CDR3 region has the DNA TGTGCCAGCAGCGCGGACAGTCCCCCCGCAGATACGCAGTATTTT. This sequence joins TRBV7-3 and TRBJ2-3, with a possible D match to TRBD1 (6 bases). Germline V gene data show CDR1 as SGHTA and CDR2 as FQGTGA. Trimming pared 5 bases from V and 4 bases from J, leaving 16 bases between. CDR3 length: 15 amino acids.

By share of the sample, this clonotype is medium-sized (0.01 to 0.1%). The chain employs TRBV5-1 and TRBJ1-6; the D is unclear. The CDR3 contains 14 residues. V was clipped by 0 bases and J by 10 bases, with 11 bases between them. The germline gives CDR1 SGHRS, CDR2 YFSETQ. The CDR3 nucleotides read TGCGCCAGCAGCTTGGAGACAAGAGAATCACCCCTCCACTTT. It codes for CASSLETRESPLHF.

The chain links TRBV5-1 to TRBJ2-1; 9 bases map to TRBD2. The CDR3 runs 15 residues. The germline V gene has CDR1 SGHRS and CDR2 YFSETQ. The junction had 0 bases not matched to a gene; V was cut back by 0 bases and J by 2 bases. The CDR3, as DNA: TGCGCCAGCAGCTTGGGACTAGCGGCCTACAATGAGCAGTTCTTC. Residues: CASSLGLAAYNEQFF.

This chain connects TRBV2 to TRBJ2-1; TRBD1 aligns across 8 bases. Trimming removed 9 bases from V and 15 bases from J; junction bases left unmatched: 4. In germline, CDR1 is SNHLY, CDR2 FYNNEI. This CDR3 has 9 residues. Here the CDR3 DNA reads TGTGCCAGTGACAGGGGCCGGTTCTTC. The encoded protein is CASDRGRFF.

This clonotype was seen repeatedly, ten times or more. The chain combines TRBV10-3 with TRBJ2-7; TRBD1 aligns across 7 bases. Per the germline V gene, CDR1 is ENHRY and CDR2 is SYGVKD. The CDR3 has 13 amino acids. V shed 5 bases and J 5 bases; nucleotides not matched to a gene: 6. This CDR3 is CAISSTGFHEQYF. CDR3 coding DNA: TGTGCCATCAGTTCGACAGGGTTCCACGAGCAGTACTTC.

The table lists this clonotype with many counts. This CDR3 reads CASSGGNQPQHF. CDR3 nucleotides: TGTGCCAGCAGTGGGGGGAATCAGCCCCAGCATTTT. V usage is TRBV28 and J usage is TRBJ1-5, with D possibly TRBD1 on 5 matching bases. This CDR3 contains 12 residues. Germline CDR1 and CDR2: MDHEN and SYDVKM. V was clipped by 5 bases and J by 4 bases, with 6 bases between them.

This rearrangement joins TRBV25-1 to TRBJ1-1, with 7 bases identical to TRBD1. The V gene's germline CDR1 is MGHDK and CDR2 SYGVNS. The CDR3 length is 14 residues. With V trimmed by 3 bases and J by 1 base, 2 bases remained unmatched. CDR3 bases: TGTGCCAGCAGTGACTGGACAGGGAACACTGAAGCTTTCTTT. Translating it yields CASSDWTGNTEAFF.